This T cell receptor beta chain appears in the sequencing data of a study of blood T cell repertoires in COVID-19. The wider study: The United States, Italy and Spain supplied acute and convalescent COVID-19 samples. T cells, B-cell-depleted T cells, or PBMCs supplied cDNA or gDNA.

Here immunoSEQ multiplex PCR was the method, and the copy in TCRdb shows in-frame clones only, minus some. The table records some 700,000 clones, just under 90% of them present only once. Germline V gene data show CDR1 as SGHRS and CDR2 as YFSETQ. The V gene lost 1 base and the J gene lost 0 bases, with 13 bases spanning the gap. The CDR3 covers 16 residues. The chain couples TRBV5-1 to TRBJ1-1; TRBD1 is a possible D gene (6 bases). The source material was peripheral blood. The sequence was obtained from a woman in her late teens or twenties with acute or convalescent COVID-19. The CDR3 loop reads CASSLLPTGLNTEAFF. The CDR3 bases are TGCGCCAGCAGCTTGTTGCCAACAGGGCTGAACACTGAAGCTTTCTTT.